The source of this T cell receptor beta chain is a study of blood T cell repertoires in COVID-19. About the research overall: Sample material is recorded as cDNA or gDNA derived from T cells, B-cell-depleted T cells, or PBMCs.

Measured with immunoSEQ multiplex PCR; TCRdb has only the in-frame clones, and not every one. The table lists some 70,000 clones, more than 60% of them singletons, with around 20% in the top ten. Germline assignment: CDR1 WSHSY and CDR2 SAAADI. The ends lost 5 bases at V and 8 bases at J; junction bases unmatched: 3. The CDR3 has 12 amino acids. This TCR was recovered from a man aged 55 to 70 with acute or convalescent COVID-19. V and J are TRBV10-2 and TRBJ2-1; 7 positions match TRBD1. Material for sequencing was peripheral blood. The CDR3 loop is CASSPTGDEQFF. The CDR3 region has the DNA TGCGCCAGCAGTCCAACAGGGGATGAGCAGTTCTTC.